Listed here are 8 T cell receptor beta chains from one sample, sequenced in a study of shared clonotypes between healthy human individuals. Assay used: immunoSEQ multiplex PCR; TCRdb lists only in-frame clones, some missing. Here the sample spans hundreds of thousands of clones, 60% to 80% being singletons. Specimen: memory CD4+ T cells sorted from blood. Subset noted: CD45RA-negative fraction. These receptors were taken from a woman aged 25-40 years in good health.

J is TRBJ2-7 and V is TRBV7-9; 7 bases agree with TRBD1. The CDR3 runs to 13 residues. J lost 3 bases, V lost 6 bases, and 5 bases had no gene match. CDR1 is SEHNR and CDR2 is FQNEAQ in the germline V gene (reference sequence). CDR3 DNA sequence: TGTGCCAGCAGTGCCCGGGACAGCTACGAGCAGTACTTC. Its translation is CASSARDSYEQYF.

With respect to this clone: This CDR3 is also generated by other DNA sequences in the sample. The V and J genes are TRBV19 and TRBJ1-5; D is unresolved. With 5 bases removed from V and 3 bases from J, the gap between germline ends came to 8 bases. CDR3 size: 13 residues. Germline values: CDR1 LNHDA, CDR2 SQIVND (reference sequence). As DNA, the CDR3 is TGTGCCAGTAGTTCCCAGAACAATCAGCCCCAGCATTTT. It encodes CASSSQNNQPQHF.

The V gene is TRBV29-1, the J gene TRBJ2-5; D is perhaps TRBD1 (5 bases). CDR1 is SQVTM and CDR2 is ANQGSEA in the germline V gene. V lost 3 bases and J lost 5, with 16 bases in between. The CDR3 sequence is 14 residues long. CDR3 DNA sequence: TGCAGCGTTGAGGGGCCAGGGTTCGGGGAGACCCAGTACTTC. Its protein product is CSVEGPGFGETQYF.

The V gene is TRBV4-2, the J gene TRBJ2-3, with 7 bases fitting TRBD1. The CDR3 contains 17 residues. Per the germline V gene, CDR1 is LGHNA and CDR2 is YNFKEQ. Trimming cost V 1 base and J 0 bases; bases outside gene matches: 7. CDR3 amino acids: CASSQGPTGTSTDTQYF. CDR3 DNA: TGTGCCAGCAGCCAAGGCCCGACAGGGACAAGCACAGATACGCAGTATTTT.

This clone was detected once. The V gene is TRBV5-1, the J gene TRBJ2-7; tentatively, D is TRBD1 or TRBD2 (5 bases each). V was trimmed by 3 bases and J by 1 base, leaving 14 bases between them. Germline V gene sequence: CDR1 SGHRS, CDR2 YFSETQ. CDR3 length: 15 residues. As DNA, the CDR3 is TGCGCCAGCAGCTATTTTTGGGGGTCGTCCTACGAGCAGTACTTC. Encoded protein: CASSYFWGSSYEQYF.

The chain combines TRBV4-2 with TRBJ2-4; a possible D gene is TRBD2 (6 bases). The ends were cut back, 3 bases at V and 10 bases at J, with 13 bases in the middle. CDR3 length equals 13 residues. Germline-derived CDR1 and CDR2 are LGHNA and YNFKEQ. In DNA form, the CDR3 reads TGTGCCAGCAGCCAGCCGCGGGACGAAATTCAGTACTTC. The encoded protein is CASSQPRDEIQYF.

About this clone itself: Other nucleotide sequences in the sample specify the same CDR3. The V and J genes are TRBV5-1 and TRBJ2-7; 10 nucleotides align to TRBD1. V shed 4 bases and J 4 bases; nucleotides not matched to a gene: 2. The germline V gene has CDR1 SGHRS and CDR2 YFSETQ. The CDR3 extends over 13 amino acids. The CDR3 spells CASSAGQGYEQYF. CDR3 coding DNA: TGCGCCAGCAGCGCGGGACAGGGGTACGAGCAGTACTTC.

CDR3 sequence: CASMRTGSNEQFF. CDR3 sequence (DNA): TGTGCCAGCATGAGAACGGGGTCCAATGAGCAGTTCTTC. The chain carries TRBV11-1 and TRBJ2-1, with D possibly TRBD2 on 5 matching bases. Trimming shortened V by 7 bases and J by 6 bases, and 13 bases separated the two germline ends. The CDR3 loop spans 13 amino acids. Germline CDR1 is SGHAT and CDR2 is FQDESV (reference sequence).